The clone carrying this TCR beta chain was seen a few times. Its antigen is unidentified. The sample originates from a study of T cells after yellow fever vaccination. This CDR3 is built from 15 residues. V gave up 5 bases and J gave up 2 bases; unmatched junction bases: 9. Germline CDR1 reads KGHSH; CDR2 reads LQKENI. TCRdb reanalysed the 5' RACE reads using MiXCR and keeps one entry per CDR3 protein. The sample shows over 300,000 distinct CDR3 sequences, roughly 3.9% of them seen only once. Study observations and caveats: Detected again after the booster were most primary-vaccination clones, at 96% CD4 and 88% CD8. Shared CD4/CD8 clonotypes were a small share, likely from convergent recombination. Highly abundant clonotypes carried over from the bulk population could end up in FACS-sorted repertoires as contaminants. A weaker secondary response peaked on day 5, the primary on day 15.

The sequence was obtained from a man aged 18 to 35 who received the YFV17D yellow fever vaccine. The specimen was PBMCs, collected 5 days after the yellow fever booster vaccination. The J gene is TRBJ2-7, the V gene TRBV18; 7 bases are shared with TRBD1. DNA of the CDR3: TGTGCCAGCTCAACAACAGGGGCTCGTGCCTACGAGCAGTACTTC. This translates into CASSTTGARAYEQYF.